Shown below are 6 T cell receptor beta chains from a single sample sequenced in a study of T cell responses to AZD1222 COVID-19 vaccine (dated by TCRdb to about 2021). Interpreted using the paper, the time point label stands for: baseline before first vaccination. Library method: the immunoSEQ multiplex PCR assay. Drawn from immuneACCESS, this table holds only the in-frame rearrangements with V and J called that TCRdb kept. Clones are partly lost; checked studies trace under half to an unresolved V gene and leave the rest unexplained. Present in this sample are 75,000 to 100,000 clones, more than 75% of which were seen just once. The top ten clones comprise around 2.8% of the sample. Here the sequenced sample was peripheral blood, taken on day 0 of AZD1222 vaccination. These receptors all stem from an adult in good health.

This chain links TRBV12-3 or TRBV12-4 with TRBJ1-1, with D unresolved. V was cut by 2 bases and J by 6 bases, with 7 bases left in between. The CDR3 totals 12 residues. CDR3 bases: TGTGCCAGCAGTTTATACAGATCTGAAGCTTTCTTT. As protein: CASSLYRSEAFF.

Here the CDR3 reads CASSQDRGENTEAFF. The CDR3, as DNA: TGCGCCAGCAGCCAAGATCGGGGCGAGAACACTGAAGCTTTCTTT. The V call is TRBV4-3, the J call TRBJ1-1, with D perhaps matching TRBD1 (5 bases). V lost 0 bases, J lost 1 base, and 9 bases lay in between. This CDR3 comprises 15 residues. Germline CDR1 LGHNA, CDR2 YSLEER.

The rearrangement uses TRBV9 and TRBJ1-6; D possibly corresponds to TRBD1 (6 bases). Germline V gene data show CDR1 as SGDLS and CDR2 as YYNGEE. There are 15 residues in the CDR3. V was cut by 0 bases and J by 5 bases, with 9 bases left in between. CDR3 bases: TGTGCCAGCAGCGTAGGACAGGACCATAATTCACCCCTCCACTTT. Translation: CASSVGQDHNSPLHF.

The chain carries TRBV27 and TRBJ2-7; tentative D call: TRBD1 (5 bases). Germline values: CDR1 MNHEY, CDR2 SMNVEV (reference sequence). Trimming took 1 base from V and 0 from J, leaving 10 bases between them. The CDR3 loop spans 15 amino acids. The CDR3 loop reads CASSLWGPSSYEQYF. DNA for the CDR3: TGTGCCAGCAGTTTATGGGGCCCAAGCTCCTACGAGCAGTACTTC.

The chain employs TRBV9 and TRBJ2-2; D remains unclear. V was cut by 3 bases and J by 1 base, with 7 bases left in between. This CDR3 region has 14 residues. CDR1 is SGDLS and CDR2 is YYNGEE in the germline V gene. CDR3 residues: CASSEQWNTGELFF. In DNA form, the CDR3 reads TGTGCCAGCAGCGAACAGTGGAACACCGGGGAGCTGTTTTTT.

The chain links TRBV18 to TRBJ2-5, with D possibly matching TRBD1 (6 bases). The ends were cut back, 6 bases at V and 3 bases at J, with 14 bases in the middle. The germline gives CDR1 KGHSH, CDR2 LQKENI. This CDR3 is built from 14 residues. Here the CDR3 reads CASSPNSGEETQYF. As DNA, the CDR3 is TGTGCCAGCTCCCCGAATTCAGGGGAAGAGACCCAGTACTTC.